The clone carrying this TCR beta chain has just one count. Sequencing used immunoSEQ multiplex PCR; TCRdb keeps in-frame clones, though not all of them. The sample yields just over 350,000 clones, roughly 84% seen once. The sample comes from a study of blood T cell repertoires in COVID-19. For recovered donors of Cohort 3, there were two negative PCRs, clearance, or symptom resolution. Germline-derived CDR1 and CDR2 are SGHNT and YYREEE (reference sequence). V lost 4 bases to trimming and J lost 2 bases; unmatched junction nucleotides: 8. The length of the CDR3 is 15 residues. V is TRBV5-4 and J is TRBJ2-7, with TRBD2 matching 8 bases. This sequence was found in a woman aged 25 to 39 who had recovered from COVID-19. Sequencing was done on a sample of PBMCs or T cells enriched from blood (not recorded which). Here the CDR3 DNA reads TGTGCCAGCAGCCTAGCGGGCGTCGGCACCTACGAGCAGTACTTC. It translates to CASSLAGVGTYEQYF.